This TCR beta chain was captured in a study of regulatory T cells in long-lasting Graves disease. Documented time point: persistent/refractory GD, antithyroid drugs over 5 years with positive TRAb. PBMCs were the source of the RNA used for TCR sequencing. Many counts were recorded for this clonotype. The germline V gene has CDR1 SGHTA and CDR2 FQGNSA. The CDR3 is 14 amino acids. V was clipped by 2 bases and J by 5 bases, with 9 bases between them. Through Arm-PCR of CDR3 regions and iRepertoire HTBI primers, TCR beta libraries were built. TCRdb re-called the multiplex PCR reads through MiXCR, storing one row per CDR3 protein. The data hold around 450,000 distinct CDR3 sequences, with around a fifth observed a single time.

This TCR derives from a female donor with Graves disease. The sequencing here drew on peripheral blood mononuclear cells (PBMCs), taken when the disease was refractory, from a patient treated with antithyroid drugs. The gene calls are TRBV7-2 and TRBJ1-4, with no clear D. Here the CDR3 DNA reads TGTGCCAGCAGCTTATCAGTGGGGAATGAAAAACTGTTTTTT. This encodes CASSLSVGNEKLFF.